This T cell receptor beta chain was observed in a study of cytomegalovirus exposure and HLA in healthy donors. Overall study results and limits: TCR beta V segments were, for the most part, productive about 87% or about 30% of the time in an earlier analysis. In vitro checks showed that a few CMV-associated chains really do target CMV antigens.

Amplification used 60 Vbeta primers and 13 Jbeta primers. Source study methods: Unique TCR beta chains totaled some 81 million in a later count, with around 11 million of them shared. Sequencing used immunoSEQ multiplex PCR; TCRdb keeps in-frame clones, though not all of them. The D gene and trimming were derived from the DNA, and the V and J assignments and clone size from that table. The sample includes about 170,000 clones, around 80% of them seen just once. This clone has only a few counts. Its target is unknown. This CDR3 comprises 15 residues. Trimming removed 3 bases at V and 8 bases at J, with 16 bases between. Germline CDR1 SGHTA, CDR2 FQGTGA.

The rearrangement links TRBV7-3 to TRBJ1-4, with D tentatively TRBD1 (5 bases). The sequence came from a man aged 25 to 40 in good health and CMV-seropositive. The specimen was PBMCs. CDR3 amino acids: CASSFTPQGEEKLFF. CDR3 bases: TGTGCCAGCAGCTTCACACCTCAGGGCGAGGAAAAACTGTTTTTT.